The T cell receptor beta chain described here comes from a study of blood T cell repertoires in COVID-19. Study as a whole: There were acute and convalescent COVID-19 samples, and they came from the United States, Italy and Spain. Sources were T cells, B-cell-depleted T cells, or PBMCs; the material itself was cDNA or gDNA.

The CDR3 spans 14 residues. From germline, CDR1 is KGHSH and CDR2 LQKENI. Losses at the gene ends were 3 bases for V and 5 bases for J; bases not matched to a gene: 5. One Seattle source followed patients from active infection through their disease course. Per the original methods: From reference gene primer amplification, estimates of nucleated cell counts were derived. The method was immunoSEQ multiplex PCR; TCRdb's version includes in-frame clones alone and lacks a portion of them. That table supplies the V and J calls and clone size; D and trimming were determined from the DNA. The sample shows approximately 210,000 clones, 84% of them seen only once.

The clonotype originates from a woman aged 80 or over with COVID-19, enrolled during active disease. Sequenced sample: peripheral blood. The chain couples TRBV18 to TRBJ1-2; 8 bases are a match to TRBD1. The CDR3 DNA reads TGTGCCAGCTCACCGACAGGGGAACCTTATGGCTACACCTTC. It codes for CASSPTGEPYGYTF.